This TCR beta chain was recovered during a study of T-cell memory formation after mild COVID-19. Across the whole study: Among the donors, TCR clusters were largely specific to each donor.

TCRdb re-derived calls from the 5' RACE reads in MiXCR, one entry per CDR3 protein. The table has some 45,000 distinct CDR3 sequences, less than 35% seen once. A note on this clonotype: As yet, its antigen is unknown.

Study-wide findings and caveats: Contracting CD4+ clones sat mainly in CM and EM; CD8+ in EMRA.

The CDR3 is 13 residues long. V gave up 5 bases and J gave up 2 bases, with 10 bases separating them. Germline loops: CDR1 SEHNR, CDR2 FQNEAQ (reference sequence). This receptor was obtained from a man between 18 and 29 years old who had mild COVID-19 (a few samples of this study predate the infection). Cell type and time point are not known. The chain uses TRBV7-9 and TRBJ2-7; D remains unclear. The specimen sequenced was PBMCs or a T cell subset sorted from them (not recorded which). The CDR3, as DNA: TGTGCCAGCAGCGTAGGCGGCGCCTACGAGCAGTACGTC. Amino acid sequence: CASSVGGAYEQYV.